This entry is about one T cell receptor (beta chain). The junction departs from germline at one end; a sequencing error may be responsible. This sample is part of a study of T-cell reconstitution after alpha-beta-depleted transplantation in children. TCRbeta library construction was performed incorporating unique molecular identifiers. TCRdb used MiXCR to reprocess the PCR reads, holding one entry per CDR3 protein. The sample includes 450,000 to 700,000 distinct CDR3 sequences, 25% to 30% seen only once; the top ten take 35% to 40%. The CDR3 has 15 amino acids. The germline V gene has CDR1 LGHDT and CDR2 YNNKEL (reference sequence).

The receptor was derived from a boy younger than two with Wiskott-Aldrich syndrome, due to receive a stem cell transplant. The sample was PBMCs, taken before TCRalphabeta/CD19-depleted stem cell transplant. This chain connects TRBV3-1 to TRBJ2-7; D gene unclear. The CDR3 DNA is TGTGCCACCAGCCAAGGCTGGTGGGCGTCCGACGAGCAGTACTTC. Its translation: CATSQGWWASDEQYF.